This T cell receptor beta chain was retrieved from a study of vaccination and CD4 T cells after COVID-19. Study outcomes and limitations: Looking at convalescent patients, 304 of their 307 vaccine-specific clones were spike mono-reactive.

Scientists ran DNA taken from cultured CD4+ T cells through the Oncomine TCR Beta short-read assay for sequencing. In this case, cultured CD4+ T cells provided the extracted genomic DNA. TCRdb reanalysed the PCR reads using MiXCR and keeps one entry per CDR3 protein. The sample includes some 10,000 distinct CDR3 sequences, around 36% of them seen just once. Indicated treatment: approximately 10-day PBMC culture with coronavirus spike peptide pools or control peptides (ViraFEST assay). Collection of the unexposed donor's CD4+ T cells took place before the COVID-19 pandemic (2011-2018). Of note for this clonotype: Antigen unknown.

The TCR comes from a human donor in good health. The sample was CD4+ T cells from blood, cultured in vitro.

The CDR3 here is CASRLPAGETQYF. Here the CDR3 DNA reads TGTGCCAGCAGGCTTCCCGCGGGAGAGACCCAGTACTTC. J is TRBJ2-5 and V is TRBV2, with D maybe TRBD2 (5 bases). The V gene's germline CDR1 is SNHLY and CDR2 FYNNEI. Trimming left V 6 bases short and J 4 bases short, with 12 bases between. The CDR3 is 13 amino acids.